The next 25 T cell receptor beta chains were all read from a single sample in a study of blood T cell repertoires in COVID-19. Assay used: immunoSEQ multiplex PCR; TCRdb lists only in-frame clones, some missing. The sample contains around 86,000 clones, about nine tenths of which appear only once. Sequences were obtained from peripheral blood. The receptors were sampled from an elderly woman with acute or convalescent COVID-19.

This sequence joins TRBV30 and TRBJ1-3; no clear D gene. Germline CDR1 GTSNPN, CDR2 SVGIG (reference sequence). This CDR3 has 13 amino acids. The germline V and J ends were trimmed by 2 bases and 1 base, with 6 bases remaining between them. The CDR3 bases are TGTGCCTGGAGTTCAGGATCTGGAAACACCATATATTTT. This gives the protein CAWSSGSGNTIYF.

V and J are TRBV4-2 and TRBJ2-7, with 9 bases lining up with TRBD2. Germline V gene sequence: CDR1 LGHNA, CDR2 YNFKEQ. The CDR3 has 16 amino acids. J lost 7 bases, V lost 3 bases, and 13 bases had no gene match. This CDR3 is CASSHPSGGMDWEQYF. DNA for the CDR3: TGTGCCAGCAGCCATCCGAGCGGGGGGATGGATTGGGAGCAGTACTTC.

This chain links TRBV3-1 (or the pseudogene TRBV3-2) with TRBJ2-4; D unclear. Germline assignment: CDR1 LGHDT and CDR2 YNNKEL (reference sequence). The V end was cut by 1 base, the J end by 0 bases, with 19 bases between. The CDR3 has 19 residues. The CDR3 reads CASSQVYPRLLAAKNIQYF. For the CDR3, the DNA is TGTGCCAGCAGCCAAGTATATCCGAGACTCTTGGCAGCCAAAAACATTCAGTACTTC.

In DNA, the CDR3 is TGTGCCAGCAGCTCTCTAGCGGGGACGGGGACCCAGTACTTC. Translation: CASSSLAGTGTQYF. V usage is TRBV2 and J usage is TRBJ2-5; 9 nucleotides line up with TRBD2. CDR1 is SNHLY and CDR2 is FYNNEI in the germline V gene. The CDR3 length is 14 residues. The trim removed 6 bases at V and 7 bases at J, leaving 9 bases unmatched.

V usage is TRBV6-1 and J usage is TRBJ2-7; 7 bases match TRBD1. V shed 0 bases, J shed 3 bases, and the junction held 5 bases outside the gene matches. This CDR3 region has 15 residues. Per germline, CDR1 MNHNS and CDR2 SASEGT. The CDR3 bases are TGTGCCAGCAGTGAAGCGAGGGCAGGGGGCTACGAGCAGTACTTC. This gives the protein CASSEARAGGYEQYF.

J is TRBJ2-1 and V is TRBV12-5, with TRBD2 matching over 8 bases. The CDR3 extends over 16 amino acids. CDR1 is LGHNT, CDR2 FRNRAP, per germline. J lost 1 base, V lost 2 bases, and 4 bases had no gene match. DNA of the CDR3: TGTGCTAGTGGTTTGCTTCGGGGGGGTTCCTACAATGAGCAGTTCTTC. It codes for CASGLLRGGSYNEQFF.

The V call is TRBV12-3 or TRBV12-4, the J call TRBJ1-4; 7 bases line up with TRBD1. The ends lost 5 bases at V and 7 bases at J; junction bases unmatched: 1. The CDR3 is 12 amino acids. The CDR3, as DNA: TGTGCCAGCAGTCGGGACAGTGAAAAACTGTTTTTT. Protein sequence: CASSRDSEKLFF.

V gene TRBV5-8 combines with J gene TRBJ1-3; D gene ambiguous. V lost 2 bases and J lost 0, with 9 bases in between. The CDR3 runs 15 residues. Looked up from germline, CDR1 is SGHTS and CDR2 is YDEGEE. The chain's CDR3 is CASSFLAVSGNTIYF. Written as DNA, the CDR3 is TGTGCCAGCAGCTTTCTGGCAGTCTCTGGAAACACCATATATTTT.

This chain uses TRBV7-2 with TRBJ2-1; no clear D. The CDR3 has 14 residues. V shed 1 base and J shed 0 bases, with 4 bases lying between them. Germline loops: CDR1 SGHTA, CDR2 FQGNSA. The chain's CDR3 is CASSLDYSYNEQFF. The CDR3 DNA reads TGTGCCAGCAGCTTAGACTACTCCTACAATGAGCAGTTCTTC.

The CDR3 protein is CASRQEISTNEKLFF. The CDR3 region has the DNA TGTGCCAGTCGACAGGAAATTTCAACTAATGAAAAACTGTTTTTT. V is TRBV19 and J is TRBJ1-4, with D possibly matching TRBD1 (6 bases). Per germline, CDR1 LNHDA and CDR2 SQIVND (reference sequence). Trimming took off 8 bases at V and 0 bases at J, with 13 bases between the two ends. This CDR3 is 15 amino acids long. Looking up the rest from reference TRBV19 and TRBJ1-4 gives the full variable domain: DGGITQSPKYLFRKEGQNVTLSCEQNLNHDAMYWYRQDPGQGLRLIYYSQIVNDFQKGDIAEGYSVSREKKESFPLTVTSAQKNPTAFYLCASRQEISTNEKLFFGSGTQLSVL.

The genes are TRBV19 and TRBJ1-1; no clear D. In germline, CDR1 is LNHDA, CDR2 SQIVND (reference sequence). V was shortened by 3 bases and J by 1 base, with 6 bases between the two germline ends. The CDR3 is 13 residues long. CDR3 residues: CASSISRNTEAFF. CDR3 DNA sequence: TGTGCCAGTAGTATCTCCAGGAACACTGAAGCTTTCTTT.

V and J are TRBV19 and TRBJ2-6; weak D call: TRBD2 (5 bases). Germline CDR1 reads LNHDA; CDR2 reads SQIVND (reference sequence). CDR3 length: 17 amino acids. The V and J ends lost 7 bases and 2 bases respectively, with 18 bases between them. The CDR3, as DNA: TGTGCCAGTACTCCGCGGGCCCTGACCGCTGGGGCCAACGTCCTGACTTTC. Translation gives CASTPRALTAGANVLTF.

The chain recombines TRBV19 with TRBJ1-5, with 9 bases fitting TRBD1. V gave up 4 bases and J gave up 4 bases; unmatched junction bases: 5. CDR1 is LNHDA and CDR2 is SQIVND in the germline V gene (reference sequence). The CDR3 totals 15 residues. The DNA for the CDR3 is TGTGCCAGTAGTACCACAGGGACAGGGAATCAGCCCCAGCATTTT. Amino acid sequence: CASSTTGTGNQPQHF.

V usage is TRBV2 and J usage is TRBJ1-1; the D gene is possibly TRBD1 (6 bases). The CDR3 totals 16 residues. Between the trimmed V and J ends, which lost 11 bases and 2 bases, there was a span of 24 bases. Germline lookup yields CDR1 SNHLY and CDR2 FYNNEI. CDR3 sequence (DNA): TGTGCCGTGGCAGGGGACCTCGCTGGAAAAAACACTGAAGCTTTCTTT. This translates into CAVAGDLAGKNTEAFF.

About this clone itself: A junction boundary mismatches the germline segment, possibly from a read error. The chain couples TRBV5-4 to TRBJ1-2; D uncertain. The germline V gene encodes CDR1 SGHNT and CDR2 YYREEE (reference sequence). There are 11 residues in the CDR3. In DNA form, the CDR3 reads TGTGCCAGCAGCTTAAACTTTGGCTACACCTTC. Residues: CASSLNFGYTF.

V gene TRBV11-1 combines with J gene TRBJ2-7; 8 bases match TRBD2. Germline V gene lookup returns CDR1 SGHAT and CDR2 FQDESV (reference sequence). V was pared by 4 bases and J by 5 bases, with 7 bases of the junction left unmatched. The CDR3 spans 14 residues. The CDR3 loop reads CASSYSGNRNEQYF. The CDR3 DNA follows: TGTGCCAGCAGCTATAGCGGGAATAGAAACGAGCAGTACTTC.

This clone occurred once. This chain uses TRBV6-2 or TRBV6-3 with TRBJ2-7; 8 bases are shared with TRBD1. Germline V gene sequence: CDR1 MNHEY, CDR2 SVGEGT. This CDR3 contains 17 residues. Trimming at V came to 5 bases and at J to 0 bases, leaving 12 bases not matched to a gene. CDR3 coding DNA: TGTGCCAGCAGTGGGGTTACCGGGACAGGCTACTCCTACGAGCAGTACTTC. Amino acid sequence: CASSGVTGTGYSYEQYF.

The chain is built from TRBV18 and TRBJ2-3, with TRBD2 matching 9 bases. The CDR3 consists of 16 residues. Trimming at V came to 1 base and at J to 2 bases, leaving 4 bases not matched to a gene. Germline assignment: CDR1 KGHSH and CDR2 LQKENI. CDR3 in DNA: TGTGCCAGCTCACCACTAGCGGGAGTCACCACAGATACGCAGTATTTT. This encodes CASSPLAGVTTDTQYF.

CDR3 residues: CASSMGHLRQETQYF. Here the CDR3 DNA reads TGTGCCAGTAGTATGGGACACCTACGGCAAGAGACCCAGTACTTC. The chain employs TRBV19 and TRBJ2-5; TRBD1 might be the D (6 bases). The CDR3 spans 15 residues. Trimming cost V 3 bases and J 2 bases, with 13 bases left between them. The germline V gene encodes CDR1 LNHDA and CDR2 SQIVND (reference sequence). Filled out from reference TRBV19 and TRBJ2-5, the complete variable domain reads DGGITQSPKYLFRKEGQNVTLSCEQNLNHDAMYWYRQDPGQGLRLIYYSQIVNDFQKGDIAEGYSVSREKKESFPLTVTSAQKNPTAFYLCASSMGHLRQETQYFGPGTRLLVL.

J is TRBJ2-5 and V is TRBV5-5; possibly TRBD1 for D (6 bases). The CDR3 is 14 amino acids. The germline CDR1 and CDR2 sequences are SGHKS and YYEKEE (reference sequence). Trimming stripped 2 bases from V and 5 bases from J, with 13 bases between. CDR3 residues: CASSLQGYGETQYF. The CDR3 coding sequence is TGTGCCAGCAGCTTACAGGGTTATGGGGAGACCCAGTACTTC.

The chain carries TRBV18 and TRBJ1-2; 10 positions agree with TRBD1. Germline V lookup: CDR1 KGHSH, CDR2 LQKENI. With V trimmed by 3 bases and J by 7 bases, 5 bases remained unmatched. The CDR3 contains 14 residues. The CDR3 bases are TGTGCCAGCTCACCGCGACAGGGGGCGGGTGGCTACACCTTC. Amino acids: CASSPRQGAGGYTF.

The V call is TRBV7-8, the J call TRBJ1-1; 7 bases map to TRBD1. Germline V gene data show CDR1 as SGHVS and CDR2 as FQNEAQ. The CDR3 has 15 residues. V was clipped by 5 bases and J by 0 bases; unmatched bases: 6. CDR3 sequence reads: CASSVLTGLNTEAFF. The CDR3 coding sequence is TGTGCCAGCAGCGTCCTGACAGGGTTGAACACTGAAGCTTTCTTT.

The rearrangement uses TRBV19 and TRBJ2-4; 8 positions agree with TRBD1. V trimming: 5 bases; J trimming: 6 bases; junction bases outside the gene matches: 6. The CDR3 loop spans 14 amino acids. The V gene's germline CDR1 is LNHDA and CDR2 SQIVND (reference sequence). The CDR3 nucleotides read TGTGCCAGTAGTTCCAGGGGGCTTGTAAACATTCAGTACTTC. Translation gives CASSSRGLVNIQYF.

The chain uses TRBV19 and TRBJ2-1; D is unclear. The germline CDR1 and CDR2 sequences are LNHDA and SQIVND (reference sequence). This CDR3 spans 11 amino acids. The V end lost 9 bases, the J end lost 6 bases, and 9 bases lay between the germline ends. Here the CDR3 reads CARRSGNEQFF. The DNA of the CDR3 is TGTGCCAGAAGATCCGGCAATGAGCAGTTCTTC.

The rearrangement links TRBV28 to TRBJ2-7, with 7 positions matching TRBD2. Germline trimming cut 6 bases from V and 4 bases from J; bases unmatched to any gene: 3. This CDR3 contains 12 residues. CDR1 MDHEN and CDR2 SYDVKM come from the germline V gene. This chain's CDR3 is CASSAGVYEQYF. CDR3 in DNA: TGTGCCAGCAGCGCGGGAGTATACGAGCAGTACTTC.